These 5 T cell receptor beta chains were all obtained from the same sample, sequenced in a study of blood T cell repertoires in COVID-19. The data were produced by immunoSEQ multiplex PCR, yet TCRdb's version contains in-frame clones alone and is incomplete. The profile shows 200,000 to 250,000 clones, approximately 90% of them singletons. Specimen: peripheral blood. The receptors were sampled from a man aged 60-69 years with COVID-19, enrolled during active disease.

The chain has TRBV7-9 and TRBJ1-1; tentatively, D is TRBD1 (6 bases). Germline V lookup: CDR1 SEHNR, CDR2 FQNEAQ (reference sequence). This CDR3 spans 13 amino acids. V lost 7 bases and J lost 2, with 11 bases in between. The CDR3 nucleotides read TGTGCCAGCACCCGGACAGAAAACACTGAAGCTTTCTTT. Translation: CASTRTENTEAFF.

The chain couples TRBV7-2 to TRBJ2-3; D uncertain. Germline assignment: CDR1 SGHTA and CDR2 FQGNSA. The CDR3 covers 14 residues. The V end lost 1 base, the J end lost 2 bases, and 7 bases lay between the germline ends. The CDR3 region has the DNA TGTGCCAGCAGCTTAGTCCCCAACACAGATACGCAGTATTTT. As protein: CASSLVPNTDTQYF.

This chain uses TRBV28 with TRBJ2-1, with D hard to call. Germline assignment: CDR1 MDHEN and CDR2 SYDVKM. The V and J ends lost 3 bases and 12 bases respectively, with 12 bases between them. The CDR3 length is 12 residues. The DNA of the CDR3 is TGTGCCAGCAGTTTGGCGGAGTACGGGCAGTTCTTC. This sequence encodes CASSLAEYGQFF.

V gene TRBV5-5 combines with J gene TRBJ2-1; perhaps TRBD1 as D (6 bases). The V gene lost 0 bases and the J gene lost 5 bases, with 9 bases spanning the gap. CDR1 is SGHKS and CDR2 is YYEKEE in the germline V gene (reference sequence). The CDR3 consists of 14 residues. CDR3 region: CASSLVGTNNEQFF. In DNA form, the CDR3 reads TGTGCCAGCAGCTTGGTAGGGACAAACAATGAGCAGTTCTTC.

V gene TRBV5-1 combines with J gene TRBJ1-6; D is unclear. This CDR3 region has 15 residues. With 2 bases removed from V and 7 bases from J, the gap between germline ends came to 13 bases. The germline V gene encodes CDR1 SGHRS and CDR2 YFSETQ. For the CDR3, the DNA is TGCGCCAGCAGCTTAGGACTGGAAGCAAATTCACCCCTCCACTTT. Amino acids: CASSLGLEANSPLHF.